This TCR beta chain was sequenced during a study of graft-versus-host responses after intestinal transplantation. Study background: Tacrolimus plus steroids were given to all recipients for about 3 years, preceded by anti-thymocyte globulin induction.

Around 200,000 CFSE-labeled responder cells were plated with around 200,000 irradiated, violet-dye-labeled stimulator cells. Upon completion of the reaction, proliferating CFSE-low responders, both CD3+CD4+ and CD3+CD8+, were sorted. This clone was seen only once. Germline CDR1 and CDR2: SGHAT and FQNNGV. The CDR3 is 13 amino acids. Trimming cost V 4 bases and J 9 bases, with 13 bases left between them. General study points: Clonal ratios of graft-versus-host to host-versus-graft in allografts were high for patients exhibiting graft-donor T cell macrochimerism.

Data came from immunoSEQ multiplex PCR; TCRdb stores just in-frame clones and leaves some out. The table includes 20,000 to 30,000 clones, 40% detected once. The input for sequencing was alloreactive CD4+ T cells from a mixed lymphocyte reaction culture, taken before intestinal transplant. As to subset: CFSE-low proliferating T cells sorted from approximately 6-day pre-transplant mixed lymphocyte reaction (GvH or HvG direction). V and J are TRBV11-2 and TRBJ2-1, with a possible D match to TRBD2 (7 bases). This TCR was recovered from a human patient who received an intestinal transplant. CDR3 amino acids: CASSSTRGGEQFF. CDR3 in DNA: TGTGCCAGCAGCTCTACTAGGGGGGGTGAGCAGTTCTTC.